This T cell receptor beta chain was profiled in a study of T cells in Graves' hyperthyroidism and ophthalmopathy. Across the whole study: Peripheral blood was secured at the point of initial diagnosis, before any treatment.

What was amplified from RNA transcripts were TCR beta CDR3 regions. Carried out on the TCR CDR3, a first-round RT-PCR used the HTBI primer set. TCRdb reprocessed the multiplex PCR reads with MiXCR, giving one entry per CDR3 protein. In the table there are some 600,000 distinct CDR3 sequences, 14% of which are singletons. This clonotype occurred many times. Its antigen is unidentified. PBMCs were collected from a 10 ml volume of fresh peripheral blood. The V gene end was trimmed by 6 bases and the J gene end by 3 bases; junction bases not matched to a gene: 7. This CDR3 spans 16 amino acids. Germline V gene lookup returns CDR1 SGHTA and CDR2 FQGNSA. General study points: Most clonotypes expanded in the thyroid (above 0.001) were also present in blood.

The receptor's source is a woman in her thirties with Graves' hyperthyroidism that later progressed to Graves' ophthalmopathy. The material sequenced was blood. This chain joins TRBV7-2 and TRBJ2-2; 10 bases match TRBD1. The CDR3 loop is CASRPPGQGDTGELFF. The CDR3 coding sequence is TGTGCCAGCAGACCCCCAGGACAGGGGGACACCGGGGAGCTGTTTTTT.